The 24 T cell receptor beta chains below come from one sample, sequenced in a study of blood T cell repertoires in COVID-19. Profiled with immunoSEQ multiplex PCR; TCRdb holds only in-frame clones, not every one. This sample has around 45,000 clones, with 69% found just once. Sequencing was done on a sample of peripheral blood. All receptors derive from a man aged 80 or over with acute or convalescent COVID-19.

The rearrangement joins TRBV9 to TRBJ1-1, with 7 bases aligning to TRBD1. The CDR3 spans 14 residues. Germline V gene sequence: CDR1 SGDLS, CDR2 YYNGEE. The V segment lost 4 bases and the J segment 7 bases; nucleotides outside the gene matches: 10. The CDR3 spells CASSPPDRLYEAFF. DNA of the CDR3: TGTGCCAGCAGCCCCCCGGACAGGCTATATGAAGCTTTCTTT.

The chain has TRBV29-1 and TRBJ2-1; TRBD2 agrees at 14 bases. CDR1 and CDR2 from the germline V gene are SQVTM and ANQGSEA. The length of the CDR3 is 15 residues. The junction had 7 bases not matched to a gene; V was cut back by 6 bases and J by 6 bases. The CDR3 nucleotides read TGCAGCGTCGCCAAGACTAGCGGGGGGGTCAATGAGCAGTTCTTC. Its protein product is CSVAKTSGGVNEQFF.

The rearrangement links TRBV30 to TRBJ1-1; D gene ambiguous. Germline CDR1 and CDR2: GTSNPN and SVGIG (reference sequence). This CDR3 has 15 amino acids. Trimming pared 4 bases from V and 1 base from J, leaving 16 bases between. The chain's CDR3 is CAWTYRRAGNTEAFF. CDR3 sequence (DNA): TGTGCCTGGACCTACCGTCGGGCGGGGAACACTGAAGCTTTCTTT.

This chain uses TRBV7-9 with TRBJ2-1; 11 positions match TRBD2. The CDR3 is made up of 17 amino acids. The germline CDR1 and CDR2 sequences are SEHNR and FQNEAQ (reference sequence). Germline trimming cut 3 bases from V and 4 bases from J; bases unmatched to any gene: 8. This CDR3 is CASSFPIAGGRYNEQFF. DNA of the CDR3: TGTGCCAGCAGCTTCCCAATAGCGGGAGGGAGATACAATGAGCAGTTCTTC.

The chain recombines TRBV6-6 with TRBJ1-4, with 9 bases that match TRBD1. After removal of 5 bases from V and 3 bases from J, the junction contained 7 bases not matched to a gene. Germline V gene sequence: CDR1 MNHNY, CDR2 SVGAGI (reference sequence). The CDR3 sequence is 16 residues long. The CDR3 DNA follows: TGTGCCAGCAGTCCCTCACAGGGGGCGGCTAATGAAAAACTGTTTTTT. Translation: CASSPSQGAANEKLFF.

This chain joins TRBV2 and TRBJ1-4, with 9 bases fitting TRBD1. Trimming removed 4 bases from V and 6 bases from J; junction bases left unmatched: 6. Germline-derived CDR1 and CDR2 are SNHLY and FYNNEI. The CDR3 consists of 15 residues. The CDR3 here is CASSGATGGYEKLFF. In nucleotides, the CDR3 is TGTGCCAGCAGTGGGGCGACAGGGGGTTATGAAAAACTGTTTTTT.

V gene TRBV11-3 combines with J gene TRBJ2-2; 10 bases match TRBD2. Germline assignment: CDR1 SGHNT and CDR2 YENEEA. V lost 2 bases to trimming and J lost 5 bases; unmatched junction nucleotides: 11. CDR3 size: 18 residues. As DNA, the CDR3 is TGTGCCAGCAGCTTAAAAAGCGGGGGGGTCCGAAGGACCGGGGAGCTGTTTTTT. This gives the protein CASSLKSGGVRRTGELFF.

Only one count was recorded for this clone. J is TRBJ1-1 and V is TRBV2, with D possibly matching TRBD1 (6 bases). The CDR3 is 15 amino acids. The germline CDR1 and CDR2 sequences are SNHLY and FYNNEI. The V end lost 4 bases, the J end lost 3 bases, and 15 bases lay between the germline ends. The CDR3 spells CASSGRQAGDTEAFF. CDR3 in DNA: TGTGCCAGCAGTGGGAGACAGGCGGGGGACACTGAAGCTTTCTTT.

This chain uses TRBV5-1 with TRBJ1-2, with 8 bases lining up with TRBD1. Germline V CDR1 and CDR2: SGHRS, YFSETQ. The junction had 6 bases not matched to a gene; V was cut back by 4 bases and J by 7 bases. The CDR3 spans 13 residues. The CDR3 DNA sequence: TGCGCCAGCAGCCCGGGACAGGATCCTGGCTACACCTTC. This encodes CASSPGQDPGYTF.

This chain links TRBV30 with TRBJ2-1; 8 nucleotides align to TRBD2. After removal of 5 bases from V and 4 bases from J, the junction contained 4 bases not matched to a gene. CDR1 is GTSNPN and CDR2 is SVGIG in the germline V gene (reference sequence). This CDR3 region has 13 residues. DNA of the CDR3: TGTGCCTGGGAATCGGGGGGGTACAATGAGCAGTTCTTC. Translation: CAWESGGYNEQFF.

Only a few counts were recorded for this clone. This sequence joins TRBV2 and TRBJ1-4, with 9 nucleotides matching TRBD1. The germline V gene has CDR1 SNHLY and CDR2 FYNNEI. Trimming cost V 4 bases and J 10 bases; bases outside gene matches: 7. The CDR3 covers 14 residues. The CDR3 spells CASSVDRGKVKLFF. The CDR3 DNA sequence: TGTGCCAGCAGTGTGGACAGGGGCAAGGTAAAACTGTTTTTT.

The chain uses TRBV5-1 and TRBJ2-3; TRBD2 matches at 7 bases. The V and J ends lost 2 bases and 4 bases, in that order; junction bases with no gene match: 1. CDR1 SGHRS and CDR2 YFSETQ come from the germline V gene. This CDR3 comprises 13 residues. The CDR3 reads CASSLRGADTQYF. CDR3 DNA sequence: TGCGCCAGCAGCTTACGGGGGGCAGATACGCAGTATTTT.

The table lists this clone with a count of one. DNA for the CDR3: TGTGCCAGCAGCCCCGACAGGGTCCCTGGAAACACCATATATTTT. Its protein product is CASSPDRVPGNTIYF. This chain connects TRBV6-5 to TRBJ1-3; TRBD1 matches at 7 bases. The V segment lost 6 bases and the J segment 2 bases; nucleotides outside the gene matches: 7. CDR1 and CDR2 (germline): MNHEY, SVGAGI. This CDR3 contains 15 residues.

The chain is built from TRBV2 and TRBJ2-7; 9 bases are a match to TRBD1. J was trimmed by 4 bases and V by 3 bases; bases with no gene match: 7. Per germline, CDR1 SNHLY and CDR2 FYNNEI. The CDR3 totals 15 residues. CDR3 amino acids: CASSEVTGGKYEQYF. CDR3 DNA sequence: TGTGCCAGCAGTGAGGTGACAGGGGGTAAATACGAGCAGTACTTC.

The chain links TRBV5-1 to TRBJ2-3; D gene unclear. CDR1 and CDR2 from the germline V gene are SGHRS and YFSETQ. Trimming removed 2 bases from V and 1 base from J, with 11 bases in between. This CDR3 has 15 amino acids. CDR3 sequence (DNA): TGCGCCAGCAGCTTACGCACTCCGGGCACAGATACGCAGTATTTT. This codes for CASSLRTPGTDTQYF.

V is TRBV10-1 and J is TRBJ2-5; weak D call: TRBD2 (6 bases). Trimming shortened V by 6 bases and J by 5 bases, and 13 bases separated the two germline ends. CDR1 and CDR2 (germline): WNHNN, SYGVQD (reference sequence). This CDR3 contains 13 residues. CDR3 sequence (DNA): TGCGCCAGCAGCGCGGGGCCAGGGGAGACCCAGTACTTC. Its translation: CASSAGPGETQYF.

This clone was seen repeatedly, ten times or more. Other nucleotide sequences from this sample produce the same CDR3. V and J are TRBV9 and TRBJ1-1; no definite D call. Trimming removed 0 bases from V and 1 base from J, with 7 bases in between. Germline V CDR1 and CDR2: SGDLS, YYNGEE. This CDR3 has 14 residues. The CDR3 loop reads CASSVVPENTEAFF. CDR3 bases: TGTGCCAGCAGCGTAGTTCCAGAGAACACTGAAGCTTTCTTT.

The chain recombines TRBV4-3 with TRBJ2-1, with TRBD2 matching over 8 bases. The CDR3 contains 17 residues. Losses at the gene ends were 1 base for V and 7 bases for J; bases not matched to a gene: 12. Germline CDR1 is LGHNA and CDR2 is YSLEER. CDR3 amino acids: CASSQGSGEAGGNEQFF. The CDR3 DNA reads TGCGCCAGCAGCCAAGGGAGCGGGGAGGCGGGGGGAAATGAGCAGTTCTTC.

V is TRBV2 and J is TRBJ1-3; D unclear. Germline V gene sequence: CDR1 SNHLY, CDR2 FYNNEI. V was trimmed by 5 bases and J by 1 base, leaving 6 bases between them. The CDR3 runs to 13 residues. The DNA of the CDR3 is TGTGCCAGCAGTACCGGGTCTGGAAACACCATATATTTT. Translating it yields CASSTGSGNTIYF.

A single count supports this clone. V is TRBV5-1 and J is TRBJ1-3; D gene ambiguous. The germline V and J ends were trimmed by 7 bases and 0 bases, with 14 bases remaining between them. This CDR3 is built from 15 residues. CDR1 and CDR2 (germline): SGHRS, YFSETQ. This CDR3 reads CASAESANSGNTIYF. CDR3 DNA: TGCGCCAGCGCGGAATCCGCAAACTCTGGAAACACCATATATTTT. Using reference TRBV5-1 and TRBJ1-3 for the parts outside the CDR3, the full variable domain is KAGVTQTPRYLIKTRGQQVTLSCSPISGHRSVSWYQQTPGQGLQFLFEYFSETQRNKGNFPGRFSGRQFSNSRSEMNVSTLELGDSALYLCASAESANSGNTIYFGEGSWLTVV.

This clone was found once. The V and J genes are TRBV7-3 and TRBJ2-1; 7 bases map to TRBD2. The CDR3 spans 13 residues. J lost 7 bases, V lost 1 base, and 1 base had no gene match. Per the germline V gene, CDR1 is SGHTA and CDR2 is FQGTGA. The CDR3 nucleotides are TGTGCCAGCAGCTTAAGGGAGGGGAATGAGCAGTTCTTC. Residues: CASSLREGNEQFF.

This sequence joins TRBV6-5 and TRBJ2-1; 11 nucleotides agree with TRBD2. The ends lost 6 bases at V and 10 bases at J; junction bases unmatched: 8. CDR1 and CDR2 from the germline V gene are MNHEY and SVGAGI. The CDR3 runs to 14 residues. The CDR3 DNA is TGTGCCAGCAGCCTAGCGGGGGGCCCGTCGGAGCAGTTCTTC. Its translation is CASSLAGGPSEQFF.

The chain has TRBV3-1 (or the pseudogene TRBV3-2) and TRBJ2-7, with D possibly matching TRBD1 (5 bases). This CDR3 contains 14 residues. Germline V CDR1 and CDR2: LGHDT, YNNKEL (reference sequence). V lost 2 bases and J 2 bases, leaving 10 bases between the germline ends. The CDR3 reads CASSQLQGTYEQYF. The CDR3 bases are TGTGCCAGCAGCCAATTGCAGGGCACCTACGAGCAGTACTTC.

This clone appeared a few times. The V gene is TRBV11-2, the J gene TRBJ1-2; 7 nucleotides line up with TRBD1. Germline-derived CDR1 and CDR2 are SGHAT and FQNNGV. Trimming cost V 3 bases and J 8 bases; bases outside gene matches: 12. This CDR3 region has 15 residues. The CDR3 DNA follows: TGTGCCAGCAGCTTCCCCCCGACAGGGTCGGGCGGCTACACCTTC. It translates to CASSFPPTGSGGYTF.